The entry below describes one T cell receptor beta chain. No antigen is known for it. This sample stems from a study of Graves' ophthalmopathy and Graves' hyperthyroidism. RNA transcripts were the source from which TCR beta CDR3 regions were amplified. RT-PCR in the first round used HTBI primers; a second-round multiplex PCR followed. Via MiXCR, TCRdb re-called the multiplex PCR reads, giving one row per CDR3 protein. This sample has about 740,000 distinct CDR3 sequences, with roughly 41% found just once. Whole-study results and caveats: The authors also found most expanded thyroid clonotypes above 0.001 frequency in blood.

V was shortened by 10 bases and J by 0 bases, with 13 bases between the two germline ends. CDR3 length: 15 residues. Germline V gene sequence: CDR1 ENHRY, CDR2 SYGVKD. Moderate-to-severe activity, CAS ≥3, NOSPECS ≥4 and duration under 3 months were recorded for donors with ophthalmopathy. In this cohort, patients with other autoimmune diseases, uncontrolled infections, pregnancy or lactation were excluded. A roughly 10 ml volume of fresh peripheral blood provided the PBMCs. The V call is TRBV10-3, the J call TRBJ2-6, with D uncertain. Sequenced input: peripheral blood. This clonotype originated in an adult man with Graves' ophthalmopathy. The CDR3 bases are TGTGCCAGCGTACGGGCCAGCTCTGGGGCCAACGTCCTGACTTTC. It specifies CASVRASSGANVLTF.